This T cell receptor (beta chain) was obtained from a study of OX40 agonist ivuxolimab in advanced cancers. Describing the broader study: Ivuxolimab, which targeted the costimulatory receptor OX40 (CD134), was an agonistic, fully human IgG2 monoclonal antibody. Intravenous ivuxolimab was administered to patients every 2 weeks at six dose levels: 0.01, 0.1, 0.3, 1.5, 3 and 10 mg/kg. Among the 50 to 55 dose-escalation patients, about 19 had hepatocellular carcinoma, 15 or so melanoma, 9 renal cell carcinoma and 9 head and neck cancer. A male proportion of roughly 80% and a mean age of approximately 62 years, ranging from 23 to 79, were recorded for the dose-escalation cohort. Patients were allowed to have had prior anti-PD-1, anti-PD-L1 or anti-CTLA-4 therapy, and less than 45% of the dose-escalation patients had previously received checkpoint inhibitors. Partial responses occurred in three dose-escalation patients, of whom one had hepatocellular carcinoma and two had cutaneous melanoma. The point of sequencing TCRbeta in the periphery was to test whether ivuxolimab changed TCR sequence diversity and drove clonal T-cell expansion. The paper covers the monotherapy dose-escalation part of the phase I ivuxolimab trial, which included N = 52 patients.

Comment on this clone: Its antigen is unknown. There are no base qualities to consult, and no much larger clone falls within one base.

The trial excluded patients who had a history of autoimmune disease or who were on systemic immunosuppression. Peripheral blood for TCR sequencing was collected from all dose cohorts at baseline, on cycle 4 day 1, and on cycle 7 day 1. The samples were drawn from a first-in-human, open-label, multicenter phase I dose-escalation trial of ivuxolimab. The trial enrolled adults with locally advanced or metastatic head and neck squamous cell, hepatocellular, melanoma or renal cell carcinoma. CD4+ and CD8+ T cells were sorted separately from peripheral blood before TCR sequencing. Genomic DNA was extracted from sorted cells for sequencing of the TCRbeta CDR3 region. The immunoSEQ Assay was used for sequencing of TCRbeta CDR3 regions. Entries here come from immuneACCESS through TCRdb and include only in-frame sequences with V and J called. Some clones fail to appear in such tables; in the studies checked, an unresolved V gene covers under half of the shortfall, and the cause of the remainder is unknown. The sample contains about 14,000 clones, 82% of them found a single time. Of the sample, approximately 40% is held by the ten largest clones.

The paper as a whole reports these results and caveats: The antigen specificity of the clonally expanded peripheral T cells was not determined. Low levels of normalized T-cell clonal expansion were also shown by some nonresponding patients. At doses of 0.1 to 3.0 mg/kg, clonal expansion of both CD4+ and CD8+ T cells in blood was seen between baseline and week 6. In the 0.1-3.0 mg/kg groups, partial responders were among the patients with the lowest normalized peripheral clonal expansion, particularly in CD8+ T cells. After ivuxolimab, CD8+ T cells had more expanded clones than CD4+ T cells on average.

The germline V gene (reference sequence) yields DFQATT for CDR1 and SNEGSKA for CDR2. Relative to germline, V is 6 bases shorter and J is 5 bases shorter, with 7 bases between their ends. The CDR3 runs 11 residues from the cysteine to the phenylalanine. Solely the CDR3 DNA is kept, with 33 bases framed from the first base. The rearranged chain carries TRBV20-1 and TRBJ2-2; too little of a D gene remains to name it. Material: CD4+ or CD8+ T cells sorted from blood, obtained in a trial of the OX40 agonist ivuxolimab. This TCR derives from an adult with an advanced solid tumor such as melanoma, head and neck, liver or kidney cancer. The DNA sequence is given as TGCAGTGCCAAGCTTACCGGGGAGCTGTTTTTT. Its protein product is CSAKLTGELFF.